This T cell receptor (beta chain) was sequenced for a study of long-term antiretroviral therapy in people with HIV. Donors each had at least one pre-ART PBMC sample and at least two post-ART ones. In the United States, treatment was given to all participants with HIV. General observations from the study: Repertoires looked antigen-experienced, with only a slight naive shift after ART. ART-treated samples gained diversity yet remained below transplant donor controls.

The CDR3 spans 12 residues. Germline V lookup: CDR1 SGHDT, CDR2 YYEEEE. Survey-level immunoSEQ v3.0 assays were run. Data came from immunoSEQ multiplex PCR; TCRdb stores just in-frame clones and leaves some out. The table includes tens of thousands of clones, almost 85% detected once. With respect to this clone: The antigen is not known. Sequence at one end of the junction differs from germline and may be a read error.

This TCR was recovered from a woman aged 25 to 39 with HIV. Sample: unsorted PBMCs, taken 1.1 years before starting antiretroviral therapy. V and J are TRBV5-6 and TRBJ1-3; 9 bases line up with TRBD1. Written as DNA, the CDR3 is TGTGCCAGCAGCTTGTCCCCGGGACAGGGTTTGTTT. Residues: CASSLSPGQGLF.